A selection of T cell receptor beta chains follows, all from one sample in a study of T cells in Graves' hyperthyroidism and ophthalmopathy. A single record per CDR3 protein comes from TCRdb applying MiXCR to the multiplex PCR reads. The sample has 150,000 to 200,000 distinct CDR3 sequences, 9.4% seen once. Material: blood. The receptors were sampled from a woman aged 18-29 years with Graves' hyperthyroidism that later progressed to Graves' ophthalmopathy. Both conserved end residues are part of each CDR3. The D gene is left open where the match is weak. Clone sizes are given selectively: once, few, many, or a class where the clone is expanded.

clone size,J gene,D gene,V gene,CDR3 protein,CDR3 DNA
few,TRBJ2-5,-,TRBV20-1,CSARDTRRATYF,TGCAGTGCTAGAGATACGAGGCGGGCGACGTACTTC
many,TRBJ2-5,TRBD1,TRBV29-1,CSVGGTGSETQYF,TGCAGCGTTGGTGGGACAGGGAGTGAGACCCAGTACTTC
few,TRBJ2-2,TRBD1,TRBV7-7,CASSPEDRGWDRELFF,TGTGCCAGCAGCCCGGAGGACAGGGGCTGGGACCGGGAGCTGTTTTTT
few,TRBJ2-1,-,TRBV6-2/TRBV6-3,CASSKGFSYNEQFF,TGTGCCAGCAGCAAGGGGTTCTCCTACAATGAGCAGTTCTTC
few,TRBJ1-4,-,TRBV5-4,CASSRQGSNEKLFF,TGTGCCAGCAGCCGGCAGGGGTCGAATGAAAAACTGTTTTTT
many,TRBJ1-4,TRBD1,TRBV6-1,CASTHRGSGEKLFF,TGTGCCAGCACCCACAGGGGGTCGGGGGAAAAACTGTTTTTT
many,TRBJ1-1,-,TRBV29-1,CSVETGANTEAFF,TGCAGCGTTGAAACGGGAGCGAACACTGAAGCTTTCTTT
-,TRBJ1-6,-,TRBV19,CASSGQGGYNSPLHF,TGTGCCAGTAGTGGCCAAGGGGGCTATAATTCACCCCTCCACTTT
many,TRBJ2-1,TRBD2,TRBV12-3/TRBV12-4,CASNSLGLATYNEQFF,TGTGCCAGCAACAGCCTCGGACTAGCAACCTACAATGAGCAGTTCTTC
many,TRBJ1-5,-,TRBV12-3/TRBV12-4,CASGHLSNQPQHF,TGTGCCAGCGGCCACCTTAGCAATCAGCCCCAGCATTTT
many,TRBJ2-7,-,TRBV29-1,CSVRQREQYF,TGCAGCGTCCGACAACGGGAGCAGTACTTC
many,TRBJ1-2,-,TRBV12-3/TRBV12-4,CASSQGLEGYTF,TGTGCCAGCAGCCAAGGTCTCGAGGGCTACACCTTC
many,TRBJ1-1,-,TRBV6-1,CASSELGREAFF,TGTGCCAGCAGTGAACTGGGGAGAGAAGCTTTCTTT
many,TRBJ1-1,-,TRBV11-1,CASSLVGALDTEAFF,TGTGCCAGCAGCTTAGTAGGGGCTCTGGACACTGAAGCTTTCTTT
many,TRBJ2-3,-,TRBV28,CASSLPGTDTQYF,TGTGCCAGCAGTTTGCCGGGAACAGATACGCAGTATTTT
many,TRBJ2-6,-,TRBV7-9,CASSPGGAGANVLTF,TGTGCCAGCAGCCCAGGGGGGGCTGGGGCCAACGTCCTGACTTTC
many,TRBJ1-1,-,TRBV7-3,CASSLYLRNTEAFF,TGTGCCAGCAGCTTATATCTCAGGAACACTGAAGCTTTCTTT
-,TRBJ2-1,-,TRBV7-9,CASSPDLALGFF,TGTGCCAGCAGCCCAGACTTAGCCCTTGGGTTCTTC
few,TRBJ2-2,-,TRBV12-3/TRBV12-4,CASSLGGTDTGELFF,TGTGCCAGCAGTTTAGGCGGAACCGACACCGGGGAGCTGTTTTTT
many,TRBJ1-5,TRBD1,TRBV12-3/TRBV12-4,CASSLYGTGYQPQHF,TGTGCCAGCAGTTTATATGGGACAGGGTATCAGCCCCAGCATTTT
many,TRBJ2-7,-,TRBV7-9,CASSQQGLTNEQYF,TGTGCCAGCAGCCAACAGGGTCTAACTAACGAGCAGTACTTC
many,TRBJ2-1,TRBD2,TRBV20-1,CSARELAGESNEQFF,TGCAGTGCTAGAGAACTAGCGGGAGAATCCAATGAGCAGTTCTTC
many,TRBJ2-5,-,TRBV12-3/TRBV12-4,CASSLVVWRGPQETQYF,TGTGCCAGCAGTTTAGTGGTTTGGCGGGGTCCACAAGAGACCCAGTACTTC
many,TRBJ1-5,TRBD1,TRBV6-1,CASRRGQKNYSNQPQHF,TGTGCCAGCAGGCGGGGACAGAAGAACTATAGCAATCAGCCCCAGCATTTT
many,TRBJ2-1,-,TRBV12-3/TRBV12-4,CASSDTRGDEQFF,TGTGCCAGCAGCGATACTAGGGGCGATGAGCAGTTCTTC
-,TRBJ2-7,-,TRBV30,CAWTPGIGVNEQYF,TGTGCCTGGACCCCTGGCATAGGGGTCAACGAGCAGTACTTC
many,TRBJ2-1,-,TRBV29-1,CSVDGSYANEQFF,TGCAGCGTTGATGGATCATACGCCAATGAGCAGTTCTTC
many,TRBJ2-5,-,TRBV20-1,CSAGGTLQETQYF,TGCAGTGCTGGGGGGACACTCCAAGAGACCCAGTACTTC
many,TRBJ2-7,-,TRBV19,CASSSRAGLWVDEQYF,TGTGCCAGTAGTAGCAGAGCGGGTCTCTGGGTGGACGAGCAGTACTTC
few,TRBJ2-2,TRBD1,TRBV19,CASRFYGQGTGELFF,TGTGCCAGTAGATTTTACGGACAGGGGACCGGGGAGCTGTTTTTT
many,TRBJ2-3,TRBD2,TRBV7-9,CASSFYLAERTDTQYF,TGTGCCAGCAGCTTTTACCTAGCGGAGCGCACAGATACGCAGTATTTT
many,TRBJ2-3,TRBD2,TRBV20-1,CSARTSGSYDTQYF,TGCAGTGCTCGGACTAGCGGGAGTTATGATACGCAGTATTTT
many,TRBJ2-3,TRBD2,TRBV19,CASSMTSPLGDTQYF,TGTGCCAGTAGTATGACTAGCCCGCTAGGGGATACGCAGTATTTT
many,TRBJ2-3,-,TRBV7-2,CASSSRIGTTRTDTQYF,TGTGCCAGCAGCTCAAGAATTGGGACCACCAGGACAGATACGCAGTATTTT
many,TRBJ2-5,-,TRBV7-2,CASSLGLRETQYF,TGTGCCAGCAGCTTAGGGTTACGTGAGACCCAGTACTTC
-,TRBJ2-7,TRBD2,TRBV5-4,CASSLGGGTYEQYF,TGTGCCAGCAGCTTGGGGGGAGGGACCTACGAGCAGTACTTC
many,TRBJ1-5,-,TRBV6-1,CASSEKNSNQPQHF,TGTGCCAGCAGTGAAAAGAATAGCAATCAGCCCCAGCATTTT
few,TRBJ2-5,TRBD1,TRBV7-9,CASSGRQGSVGETQYF,TGTGCCAGCAGCGGGCGACAGGGGTCGGTGGGAGAGACCCAGTACTTC
-,TRBJ2-7,-,TRBV19,CASSFKGSYEQYF,TGTGCCAGTAGCTTCAAGGGAAGTTACGAGCAGTACTTC
many,TRBJ1-6,-,TRBV5-1,CASSLGTVNSPLHF,TGCGCCAGCAGCTTGGGGACAGTGAATTCACCCCTCCACTTT
many,TRBJ2-5,TRBD2,TRBV28,CASSLLAGGPRETQYF,TGTGCCAGCAGTTTATTAGCGGGAGGGCCTAGGGAGACCCAGTACTTC
many,TRBJ1-5,TRBD1,TRBV28,CASSSSQGPDSNQPQHF,TGTGCCAGCAGCTCTTCACAGGGGCCAGATAGCAATCAGCCCCAGCATTTT
many,TRBJ2-7,TRBD2,TRBV9,CASSVSSGSTYEQYF,TGTGCCAGCAGCGTTTCTAGCGGGAGTACCTACGAGCAGTACTTC
-,TRBJ2-3,-,TRBV7-3,CASSLTGTADTQYF,TGTGCCAGCAGCTTAACCGGAACAGCAGATACGCAGTATTTT
many,TRBJ1-1,-,TRBV12-3/TRBV12-4,CASSLGQSTEAFF,TGTGCCAGCAGTTTGGGCCAGAGCACTGAAGCTTTCTTT
-,TRBJ2-1,-,TRBV12-5,CASGLGHGSDEQFF,TGTGCTAGTGGTTTGGGCCACGGTAGCGATGAGCAGTTCTTC
many,TRBJ1-6,-,TRBV20-1,CSATGWGNSPLHF,TGCAGTGCTACTGGGTGGGGTAATTCACCCCTCCACTTT
-,TRBJ2-2,-,TRBV7-3,CASSSRGTNAGELFF,TGTGCCAGCAGCTCTAGGGGGACGAACGCCGGGGAGCTGTTTTTT
many,TRBJ2-3,TRBD2,TRBV11-1,CASSRGGAVTDTQYF,TGTGCCAGCAGCCGCGGGGGGGCCGTGACAGATACGCAGTATTTT
many,TRBJ2-3,-,TRBV5-1,CASSGGRFTDTQYF,TGCGCCAGCAGCGGGGGTCGTTTCACAGATACGCAGTATTTT
many,TRBJ1-2,-,TRBV28,CASTQTGYGYTF,TGTGCCAGCACCCAGACAGGATATGGCTACACCTTC
many,TRBJ2-7,TRBD2,TRBV19,CASSTQIKTSGRREQYF,TGTGCCAGTAGTACCCAAATAAAGACTAGCGGGAGACGCGAGCAGTACTTC
many,TRBJ2-2,-,TRBV5-1,CASSLDRIEVAGELFF,TGCGCCAGCAGCTTGGACAGGATAGAGGTGGCCGGGGAGCTGTTTTTT
many,TRBJ1-5,-,TRBV2,CASSDSGAWGSNQPQHF,TGTGCCAGCAGTGATAGTGGGGCGTGGGGGAGCAATCAGCCCCAGCATTTT
-,TRBJ2-2,TRBD1,TRBV19,CASSIETGDTGELFF,TGTGCCAGTAGTATAGAGACAGGGGACACCGGGGAGCTGTTTTTT